The rows below give T cell receptor beta chains drawn from one sample of a study of identifying expanded T cells in peripheral blood. The data were produced by immunoSEQ multiplex PCR, yet TCRdb's version contains in-frame clones alone and is incomplete. The sample holds about 76,000 clones, roughly 86% seen once. Sequencing was done on a sample of blood. These receptors were collected from a person aged 18 to 69 in good health. Each CDR3 is given with its conserved first and last residue. D genes are given only for firm matches. Not all rows give a size; the values are once, few, many and, for expanded clones, a class.

TRBJ2-3	13	.	TRBV19	.	CASSPGATDTQYF	TGTGCCAGTAGTCCCGGGGCTACAGATACGCAGTATTTT
TRBJ1-5	15	.	TRBV6-1	.	CASSEDQVIGGPQHF	TGTGCCAGCAGTGAAGACCAGGTTATTGGAGGGCCCCAGCATTTT
TRBJ2-1	11	.	TRBV11-2	.	CASSGVGEQFF	TGTGCCAGCAGCGGGGTGGGTGAGCAGTTCTTC
TRBJ2-2	15	.	TRBV1	.	CTSSHGGRVGGELFF	TGCACCAGCAGCCATGGCGGGAGAGTGGGCGGGGAGCTGTTTTTT
TRBJ2-7	14	.	TRBV6-5	.	CASRAALSSYEQYF	TGTGCCAGCAGGGCGGCACTTTCCTCCTACGAGCAGTACTTC
TRBJ2-5	15	TRBD2	TRBV5-1	.	CASRGLAGIQETQYF	TGCGCCAGCAGGGGACTAGCGGGAATACAAGAGACCCAGTACTTC
TRBJ2-3	19	TRBD2	TRBV7-3	once	CASSLERGTSGKGTDTQYF	TGTGCCAGCAGCCTCGAAAGGGGGACTAGCGGGAAGGGCACAGATACGCAGTATTTT
TRBJ2-2	15	.	TRBV18	once	CASSYSGHDTGELFF	TGTGCCAGCTCCTATTCTGGGCATGACACCGGGGAGCTGTTTTTT
TRBJ1-1	14	.	TRBV6-5	.	CASSYSDRNTEAFF	TGTGCCAGCAGTTACTCGGACAGGAACACTGAAGCTTTCTTT
TRBJ2-1	15	.	TRBV28	.	CASGGTAETYNEQFF	TGTGCCAGCGGAGGTACAGCGGAGACCTACAATGAGCAGTTCTTC
TRBJ1-4	14	.	TRBV19	once	CASSYQGTNEKLFF	TGTGCCAGTAGCTATCAGGGAACTAATGAAAAACTGTTTTTT
TRBJ2-3	14	.	TRBV7-3	.	CASSRDRSTDTQYF	TGTGCCAGCAGCCGAGACAGGAGCACAGATACGCAGTATTTT
TRBJ2-5	16	.	TRBV9	.	CASSVSAGSFQETQYF	TGTGCCAGCAGCGTATCAGCCGGCTCCTTCCAAGAGACCCAGTACTTC
TRBJ2-3	15	.	TRBV18	.	CASSPLRGNTDTQYF	TGTGCCAGCTCACCACTGAGGGGGAACACAGATACGCAGTATTTT
TRBJ2-7	17	TRBD2	TRBV5-1	.	CASSFGLAGGPYYEQYF	TGCGCCAGCAGCTTCGGACTAGCGGGAGGGCCCTACTACGAGCAGTACTTC